What follows are 15 T cell receptor beta chains derived from one specimen sequenced in a study of blood T cell repertoires in COVID-19. Generated by immunoSEQ multiplex PCR, the TCRdb table keeps only in-frame clones and is missing some. The data hold 250,000 or so clones, with roughly 85% observed a single time. Sequenced input: peripheral blood. Source of these receptors: a woman aged 18-29 years with acute or convalescent COVID-19.

The chain joins TRBV12-3 or TRBV12-4 to TRBJ2-7, with no clear D. V lost 8 bases and J 6 bases, leaving 11 bases between the germline ends. This CDR3 has 11 residues. CDR3 region: CASGTPAEQYF. CDR3 DNA: TGTGCCAGCGGTACACCCGCCGAGCAGTACTTC.

This chain uses TRBV28 with TRBJ1-1; 7 bases match TRBD1. The V and J ends lost 4 bases and 1 base, in that order; junction bases with no gene match: 6. The CDR3 runs to 15 residues. CDR1 is MDHEN and CDR2 is SYDVKM in the germline V gene. Here the CDR3 reads CASSWDWDRNTEAFF. The CDR3 DNA is TGTGCCAGCAGTTGGGATTGGGACAGGAACACTGAAGCTTTCTTT.

The chain is built from TRBV2 and TRBJ1-2; D might be TRBD1 (6 bases). V was shortened by 8 bases and J by 12 bases, with 22 bases between the two germline ends. The CDR3 extends over 13 amino acids. Germline CDR1 reads SNHLY; CDR2 reads FYNNEI. CDR3 residues: CASGNLDRPEHTF. CDR3 DNA: TGTGCCAGCGGAAACCTGGACAGACCAGAGCACACCTTC.

The rearrangement links TRBV5-6 to TRBJ2-2, with TRBD1 identical over 9 bases. The CDR3 has 16 residues. V was clipped by 2 bases and J by 4 bases; unmatched bases: 6. Germline CDR1 is SGHDT and CDR2 is YYEEEE. The DNA of the CDR3 is TGTGCCAGCAGCTTCACAGGGGGCTGGGGCACCGGGGAGCTGTTTTTT. It yields the protein CASSFTGGWGTGELFF.

This rearrangement joins TRBV5-1 to TRBJ1-1, with 9 bases that match TRBD1. Germline V gene sequence: CDR1 SGHRS, CDR2 YFSETQ. The CDR3 contains 14 residues. V shed 7 bases, J shed 2 bases, and the junction held 6 bases outside the gene matches. The DNA of the CDR3 is TGCGCCAGCGGAAAGGACAGGGGAAACACTGAAGCTTTCTTT. The encoded protein is CASGKDRGNTEAFF.

The chain links TRBV19 to TRBJ1-5, with 12 positions matching TRBD1. Germline V CDR1 and CDR2: LNHDA, SQIVND (reference sequence). V gave up 4 bases and J gave up 7 bases; unmatched junction bases: 8. The CDR3 contains 16 residues. CDR3 in DNA: TGTGCCAGTAGTACCCTGGGACAGGGGGCGGGACAGCCCCAGCATTTT. Amino acid sequence: CASSTLGQGAGQPQHF.

This chain joins TRBV6-5 and TRBJ2-3; TRBD2 agrees at 8 bases. This CDR3 region has 14 residues. Germline trimming cut 6 bases from V and 5 bases from J; bases unmatched to any gene: 7. Germline V lookup: CDR1 MNHEY, CDR2 SVGAGI. This CDR3 reads CASSLSGSRDTQYF. Here the CDR3 DNA reads TGTGCCAGCAGCTTAAGCGGGAGCCGAGATACGCAGTATTTT.

This chain uses TRBV5-1 with TRBJ1-4, with a possible D match to TRBD1 (5 bases). The CDR3 spans 15 residues. From germline, CDR1 is SGHRS and CDR2 YFSETQ. Trimming removed 0 bases at V and 0 bases at J, with 6 bases between. In DNA form, the CDR3 reads TGCGCCAGCAGCTTGGCGGGGGCAACTAATGAAAAACTGTTTTTT. Amino acids: CASSLAGATNEKLFF.

CDR3 sequence reads: CAISPFLISYNEQFF. CDR3 bases: TGTGCCATCAGTCCCTTTTTAATCTCCTACAATGAGCAGTTCTTC. The V and J genes are TRBV10-3 and TRBJ2-1; unclear D gene. Trimming left V 5 bases short and J 0 bases short, with 11 bases between. The CDR3 loop spans 15 amino acids. Germline-derived CDR1 and CDR2 are ENHRY and SYGVKD.

The chain uses TRBV3-1 (or the pseudogene TRBV3-2) and TRBJ2-5; 8 nucleotides agree with TRBD1. CDR3 length: 13 residues. V lost 3 bases, J lost 9 bases, and 6 bases stayed unmatched. CDR1 and CDR2 from the germline V gene are LGHDT and YNNKEL (reference sequence). The chain's CDR3 is CASSHGTGLSQYF. As DNA, the CDR3 is TGTGCCAGCAGCCACGGGACAGGTCTGTCCCAGTACTTC.

This clone was seen a handful of times. The chain has TRBV19 and TRBJ2-7; tentatively, D is TRBD1 (5 bases). V shed 6 bases and J shed 4 bases, with 16 bases lying between them. The CDR3 has 14 amino acids. Per germline, CDR1 LNHDA and CDR2 SQIVND (reference sequence). CDR3 bases: TGTGCCAGTAGCGGTTGGACGGACACTTACGAGCAGTACTTC. Translating gives CASSGWTDTYEQYF. The complete variable domain, with remaining parts taken from reference TRBV19 and TRBJ2-7, reads DGGITQSPKYLFRKEGQNVTLSCEQNLNHDAMYWYRQDPGQGLRLIYYSQIVNDFQKGDIAEGYSVSREKKESFPLTVTSAQKNPTAFYLCASSGWTDTYEQYFGPGTRLTVT.

The chain employs TRBV5-1 and TRBJ1-5; D perhaps matches TRBD1 (6 bases). Germline CDR1 reads SGHRS; CDR2 reads YFSETQ. The germline V and J ends were trimmed by 2 bases and 3 bases, with 12 bases remaining between them. There are 15 residues in the CDR3. CDR3 in amino acids: CASSFTGSPNQPQHF. CDR3 bases: TGCGCCAGCAGCTTTACAGGGTCGCCCAATCAGCCCCAGCATTTT.

This rearrangement joins TRBV28 to TRBJ2-7; a weak D match, TRBD2 (5 bases). The germline V and J ends were trimmed by 8 bases and 1 base, with 12 bases remaining between them. The CDR3 covers 13 residues. The V gene's germline CDR1 is MDHEN and CDR2 SYDVKM. In DNA, the CDR3 is TGTGCCAGCCGGCGCGGGCAATCCTACGAGCAGTACTTC. As protein: CASRRGQSYEQYF.

A note on this clone: One end of the junction is discordant with germline, which a read error may explain. The chain carries TRBV18 and TRBJ2-2; the match to TRBD1 covers 9 bases. Germline loops: CDR1 KGHSH, CDR2 LQKENI. This CDR3 region has 16 residues. CDR3: CASSPPGTGNAGELFF. The CDR3, as DNA: TGTGCCAGCTCACCGCCCGGGACAGGGAACGCCGGGGAGCTGTTTTTT.

J is TRBJ2-3 and V is TRBV29-1, with TRBD1 identical over 9 bases. With 1 base clipped from V and 0 bases from J, the junction kept 2 bases outside the gene matches. This CDR3 has 15 residues. Germline CDR1 SQVTM, CDR2 ANQGSEA. CDR3 in amino acids: CSVEGGTGSTDTQYF. DNA for the CDR3: TGCAGCGTTGAAGGTGGGACAGGGAGCACAGATACGCAGTATTTT.